These 5 T cell receptor beta chains were all obtained from the same sample, sequenced in a study of Graves' ophthalmopathy and Graves' hyperthyroidism. Researchers took RNA transcripts and amplified TCR beta CDR3 regions from them. Amplification began with first-round RT-PCR using HTBI primers, then second-round multiplex PCR was performed. TCRdb reprocessed the multiplex PCR reads with MiXCR, giving one entry per CDR3 protein. The sample yields more than 150,000 distinct CDR3 sequences, over 35% seen once. The sequencing sample was made of peripheral blood. The receptors were sampled from a woman in her thirties or forties with Graves' ophthalmopathy.

V usage is TRBV6-2 or TRBV6-3 and J usage is TRBJ2-7, with D possibly being TRBD1 (6 bases). Germline V gene lookup returns CDR1 MNHEY and CDR2 SVGEGT. V was pared by 2 bases and J by 0 bases, with 11 bases between. CDR3 length: 15 amino acids. In DNA form, the CDR3 reads TGTGCCAGCAGTTACCCCAGGGGAACCTCCTACGAGCAGTACTTC. Translated, it gives CASSYPRGTSYEQYF.

In nucleotides, the CDR3 is TGTGCCACCAGTGATGGACCAATGGCCGAGCAGTACTTC. Translating gives CATSDGPMAEQYF. V usage is TRBV24-1 and J usage is TRBJ2-7, with D uncertain. V lost 3 bases to trimming and J lost 6 bases, with 11 bases between them. The germline V gene has CDR1 KGHDR and CDR2 SFDVKD. The CDR3 is 13 residues long.

This clonotype was observed many times. The V call is TRBV5-1, the J call TRBJ1-2; D gene unclear. The germline V gene has CDR1 SGHRS and CDR2 YFSETQ. CDR3 length: 13 residues. The V end was cut by 1 base, the J end by 7 bases, with 11 bases between. The CDR3 region has the DNA TGCGCCAGCAGCTTGATTGACGGCTTTGGCTACACCTTC. Translated: CASSLIDGFGYTF.

V is TRBV28 and J is TRBJ1-2, with a possible D match to TRBD1 (5 bases). The germline V and J ends were trimmed by 8 bases and 3 bases, with 10 bases remaining between them. CDR1 is MDHEN, CDR2 SYDVKM, per germline. This CDR3 spans 12 amino acids. The CDR3 DNA sequence: TGTGCCAGCGAAGGGGTCGACTATGGCTACACCTTC. Amino acids: CASEGVDYGYTF.

This clonotype was detected ten times or more. The V gene is TRBV14, the J gene TRBJ1-6; 7 bases line up with TRBD1. V gave up 3 bases and J gave up 5 bases; unmatched junction bases: 1. The CDR3 extends over 14 amino acids. Germline CDR1 is SGHDN and CDR2 is FVKESK. CDR3 sequence reads: CASSHRGDNSPLHF. The CDR3, as DNA: TGTGCCAGCAGCCACAGGGGGGATAATTCACCCCTCCACTTT.